Below are 17 T cell receptor beta chains sequenced from a single sample in a study of T cells in Graves' hyperthyroidism and ophthalmopathy. Authors of the study amplified TCR beta CDR3 regions from RNA transcripts. HTBI primers drove first-round RT-PCR of the TCR CDR3. TCRdb independently ran MiXCR on the multiplex PCR reads; one entry per CDR3 protein. The table includes approximately 700,000 distinct CDR3 sequences, 45% detected once. The sample comprised peripheral blood or thyroid tissue (not recorded which). The receptors were sampled from an adult man with Graves' disease, either hyperthyroidism or ophthalmopathy (not recorded which).

This clonotype has just a few counts. The rearrangement links TRBV5-5 to TRBJ2-2; no clear D gene. Trimming left V 2 bases short and J 5 bases short, with 7 bases between. The CDR3 length is 13 residues. CDR1 is SGHKS and CDR2 is YYEKEE in the germline V gene (reference sequence). This CDR3 is CASSLVFTGELFF. CDR3 DNA: TGTGCCAGCAGCTTAGTCTTTACCGGGGAGCTGTTTTTT.

This clonotype was found a few times. The rearrangement uses TRBV20-1 and TRBJ2-7; TRBD2 matches 7 bases. The CDR3 loop spans 13 amino acids. Germline V lookup: CDR1 DFQATT, CDR2 SNEGSKA (reference sequence). After removal of 5 bases from V and 3 bases from J, the junction contained 7 bases not matched to a gene. CDR3 region: CSAERAGNYEQYF. The CDR3 DNA follows: TGCAGTGCTGAGAGAGCGGGGAACTACGAGCAGTACTTC.

A remark on this clonotype: Since the CDR3 does not end with the conserved phenylalanine or tryptophan, this likely comes from a read error. Because the CDR3's place on the DNA is in doubt, the DNA is left out and the CDR3 is given as listed by TCRdb. The rearrangement joins TRBV15 to TRBJ1-6. The CDR3 is 9 residues long, counting both termini. Germline CDR1 LNHNV, CDR2 YYDKDF (reference sequence). The CDR3 spells CATSSLITP.

The V call is TRBV20-1, the J call TRBJ1-1; D ambiguous. V lost 0 bases, J lost 4 bases, and 6 bases lay in between. Germline V gene lookup returns CDR1 DFQATT and CDR2 SNEGSKA (reference sequence). The CDR3 loop spans 12 amino acids. The CDR3 sequence is CSARDYLTEAFF. CDR3 in DNA: TGCAGTGCTAGAGATTATCTCACTGAAGCTTTCTTT.

This clonotype came up many times. This chain links TRBV2 with TRBJ2-7, with D possibly TRBD1 on 6 matching bases. This CDR3 is built from 14 residues. Trimming took off 4 bases at V and 3 bases at J, with 13 bases between the two ends. Germline assignment: CDR1 SNHLY and CDR2 FYNNEI. In DNA, the CDR3 is TGTGCCAGCAGTGTCGGTGGCAGGGGCTACGAGCAGTACTTC. It specifies CASSVGGRGYEQYF.

The V gene is TRBV7-2, the J gene TRBJ2-7, with a weak D call TRBD2 (6 bases). CDR1 SGHTA and CDR2 FQGNSA come from the germline V gene. The CDR3 is made up of 15 amino acids. V shed 6 bases and J shed 0 bases, with 15 bases lying between them. CDR3 bases: TGTGCCAGCAGTTGGGCGGCCGGGGGCTCCTACGAGCAGTACTTC. Translating gives CASSWAAGGSYEQYF.

The chain employs TRBV7-2 and TRBJ2-5; either TRBD1 or TRBD2 may supply D (6 bases each). This CDR3 comprises 13 residues. CDR1 is SGHTA, CDR2 FQGNSA, per germline. The V end lost 8 bases, the J end lost 5 bases, and 15 bases lay between the germline ends. The CDR3 loop is CASSEGGRETQYF. The CDR3 DNA sequence: TGTGCCAGCTCAGAGGGGGGTCGGGAGACCCAGTACTTC.

V and J are TRBV15 and TRBJ1-6; perhaps TRBD1 as D (5 bases). V was shortened by 0 bases and J by 13 bases, with 16 bases between the two germline ends. The germline CDR1 and CDR2 sequences are LNHNV and YYDKDF (reference sequence). The CDR3 consists of 15 residues. The CDR3 sequence is CATSRDPGLTQPLHF. DNA of the CDR3: TGTGCCACCAGCAGAGACCCAGGGTTGACTCAGCCCCTCCACTTT.

This clonotype has at least ten counts. The chain has TRBV2 and TRBJ1-5; maybe TRBD1 (5 bases). This CDR3 spans 13 amino acids. V was pared by 3 bases and J by 7 bases, with 10 bases between. CDR1 and CDR2 (germline): SNHLY, FYNNEI. The CDR3 here is CASSDRVEQPQHF. The CDR3 DNA reads as TGTGCCAGCAGTGACAGGGTCGAGCAGCCCCAGCATTTT.

V is TRBV14 and J is TRBJ2-7, with no clear D. Trimming shortened V by 7 bases and J by 5 bases, and 18 bases separated the two germline ends. The CDR3 has 14 amino acids. The germline V gene encodes CDR1 SGHDN and CDR2 FVKESK. Here the CDR3 DNA reads TGTGCCAGCACCCTGTCCCAACACCGCCACGAGCAGTACTTC. Translated, it gives CASTLSQHRHEQYF.

This clonotype has just a few counts. The V and J genes are TRBV5-1 and TRBJ1-2; 8 bases are a match to TRBD1. This CDR3 has 16 residues. Germline loops: CDR1 SGHRS, CDR2 YFSETQ. Trimming removed 4 bases from V and 5 bases from J; junction bases left unmatched: 13. CDR3 loop: CASSPGPGQDFYGYTF. CDR3 DNA sequence: TGCGCCAGCAGCCCTGGCCCGGGACAGGACTTTTATGGCTACACCTTC.

The chain joins TRBV2 to TRBJ1-2; possible D gene TRBD1, 5 bases. This CDR3 spans 14 amino acids. CDR1 and CDR2 from the germline V gene are SNHLY and FYNNEI. V was pared by 6 bases and J by 4 bases, with 15 bases between. The CDR3 nucleotides read TGTGCCAGCAGCCACAGGAACCTTTTCTATGGCTACACCTTC. This gives the protein CASSHRNLFYGYTF.

This sequence joins TRBV7-4 and TRBJ1-5; TRBD1 is a possible D gene (5 bases). Trimming shortened V by 3 bases and J by 9 bases, and 15 bases separated the two germline ends. Germline V CDR1 and CDR2: SGHVT, SQSDAQ. CDR3 length: 14 amino acids. CDR3: CASSFEGGDMPQHF. CDR3 nucleotide sequence: TGTGCCAGCAGCTTTGAGGGAGGGGATATGCCCCAGCATTTT.

V gene TRBV29-1 combines with J gene TRBJ2-1; 7 bases agree with TRBD1. The V and J ends lost 3 bases and 5 bases, in that order; junction bases with no gene match: 13. This CDR3 contains 16 residues. Germline CDR1 and CDR2: SQVTM and ANQGSEA. CDR3 residues: CSVESRGRYQHNEQFF. The CDR3 bases are TGCAGCGTTGAGTCTAGGGGGCGATACCAACACAATGAGCAGTTCTTC.

The chain carries TRBV2 and TRBJ1-2; D ambiguous. From germline, CDR1 is SNHLY and CDR2 FYNNEI. The CDR3 extends over 14 amino acids. V was cut by 3 bases and J by 6 bases, with 14 bases left in between. Written as DNA, the CDR3 is TGTGCCAGCAGTGACGGGTGGCTGTTGGATGGCTACACCTTC. Its translation is CASSDGWLLDGYTF.

This clonotype was detected many times. DNA for the CDR3: TGTGCCAGCAGTTTAGCGGGTTTTGAAGCTTTCTTT. This translates into CASSLAGFEAFF. The chain has TRBV12-3 or TRBV12-4 and TRBJ1-1, with no clear D. V was trimmed by 0 bases and J by 7 bases, leaving 6 bases between them. This CDR3 has 12 residues.

This clonotype occurred a few times. The V and J genes are TRBV10-3 and TRBJ2-7; 14 bases are a match to TRBD2. The V and J ends lost 10 bases and 7 bases, in that order; junction bases with no gene match: 9. This CDR3 contains 14 residues. Germline V gene sequence: CDR1 ENHRY, CDR2 SYGVKD. CDR3 bases: TGTGCCAGCACCAAGGGACTAGCGGGAGAAGAGCAGTACTTC. It specifies CASTKGLAGEEQYF.